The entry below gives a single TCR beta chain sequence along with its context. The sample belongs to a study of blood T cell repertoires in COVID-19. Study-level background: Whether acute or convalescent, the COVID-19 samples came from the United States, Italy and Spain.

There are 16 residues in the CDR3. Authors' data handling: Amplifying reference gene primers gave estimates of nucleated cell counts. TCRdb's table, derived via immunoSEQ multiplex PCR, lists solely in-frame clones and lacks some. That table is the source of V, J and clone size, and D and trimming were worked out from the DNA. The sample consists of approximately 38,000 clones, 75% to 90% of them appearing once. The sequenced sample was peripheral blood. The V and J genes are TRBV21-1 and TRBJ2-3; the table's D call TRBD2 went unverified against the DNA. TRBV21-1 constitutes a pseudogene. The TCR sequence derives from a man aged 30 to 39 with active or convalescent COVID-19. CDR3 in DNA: TGTGCCAGCAGCTTACGACTAGCGGGGAACACAGATACGCAGTATTTT. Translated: CASSLRLAGNTDTQYF.